The table lists the clone carrying this T cell receptor (beta chain) with many counts. Its antigen is unidentified. The sample originates from a study of T cells after yellow fever vaccination. Overall study results and limits: Weaker, the secondary response peaked sooner, at day 5 versus 15.

Production of TCR cDNA was by 5'RACE template switching, which also added a universal primer site and UMIs. TCRdb processed the 5' RACE reads anew with MiXCR; each CDR3 protein has one entry. The table lists some 350,000 distinct CDR3 sequences, roughly 4% of them singletons. V dropped 5 bases and J dropped 5 bases, with 10 bases sitting between them. Germline assignment: CDR1 WSHSY and CDR2 SAAADI. The CDR3 covers 12 residues. This sequence was found in a young man who received the YFV17D yellow fever vaccine. The chain recombines TRBV10-2 with TRBJ2-7, with D uncertain. The material was PBMCs, obtained 5 days after the yellow fever booster vaccination. The CDR3 nucleotides are TGCGCCAGCAGTTATAGTAACGACGAGCAGTACTTC. Translating gives CASSYSNDEQYF.